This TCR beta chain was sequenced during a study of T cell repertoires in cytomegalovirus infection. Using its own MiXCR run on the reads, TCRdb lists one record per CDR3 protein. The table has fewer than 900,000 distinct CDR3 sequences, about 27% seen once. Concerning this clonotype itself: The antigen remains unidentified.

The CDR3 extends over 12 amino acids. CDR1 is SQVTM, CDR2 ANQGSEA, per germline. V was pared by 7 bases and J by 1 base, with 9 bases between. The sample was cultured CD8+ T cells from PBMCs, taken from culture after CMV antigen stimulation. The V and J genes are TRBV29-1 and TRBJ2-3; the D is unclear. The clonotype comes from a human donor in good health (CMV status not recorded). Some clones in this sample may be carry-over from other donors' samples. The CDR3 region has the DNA TGCAGCGGAGCTTACGGCACAGATACGCAGTATTTT. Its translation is CSGAYGTDTQYF.